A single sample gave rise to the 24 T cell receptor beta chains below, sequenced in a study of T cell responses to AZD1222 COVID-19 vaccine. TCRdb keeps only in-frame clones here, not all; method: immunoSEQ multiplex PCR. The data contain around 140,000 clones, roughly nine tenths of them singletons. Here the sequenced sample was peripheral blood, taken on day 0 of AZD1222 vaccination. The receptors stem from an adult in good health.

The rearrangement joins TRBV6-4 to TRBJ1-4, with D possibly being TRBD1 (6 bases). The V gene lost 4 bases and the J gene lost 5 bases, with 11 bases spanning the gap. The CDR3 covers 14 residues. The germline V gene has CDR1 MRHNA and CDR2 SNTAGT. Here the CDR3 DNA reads TGTGCCAGCAGTGTACAGGGTGCAAATGAAAAACTGTTTTTT. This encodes CASSVQGANEKLFF.

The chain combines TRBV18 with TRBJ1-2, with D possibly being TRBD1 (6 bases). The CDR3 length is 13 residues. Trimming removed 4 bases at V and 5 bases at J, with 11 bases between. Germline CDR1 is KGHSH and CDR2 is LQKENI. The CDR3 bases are TGTGCCAGCTCACAGACAGGAGCTTATGGCTACACCTTC. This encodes CASSQTGAYGYTF.

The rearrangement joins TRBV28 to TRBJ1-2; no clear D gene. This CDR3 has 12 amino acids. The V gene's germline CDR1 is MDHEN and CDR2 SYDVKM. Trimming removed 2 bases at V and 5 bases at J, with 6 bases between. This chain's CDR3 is CASSLGPYGYTF. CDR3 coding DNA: TGTGCCAGCAGTTTAGGGCCTTATGGCTACACCTTC.

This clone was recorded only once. Here the CDR3 DNA reads TGTGCCAGCAGCTCCCGGGACAGGGTCTACAATGAGCAGTTCTTC. It specifies CASSSRDRVYNEQFF. The gene calls are TRBV5-4 and TRBJ2-1, with TRBD1 matching 9 bases. V trimming: 3 bases; J trimming: 3 bases; junction bases outside the gene matches: 4. Germline CDR1 and CDR2: SGHNT and YYREEE (reference sequence). The CDR3 spans 15 residues.

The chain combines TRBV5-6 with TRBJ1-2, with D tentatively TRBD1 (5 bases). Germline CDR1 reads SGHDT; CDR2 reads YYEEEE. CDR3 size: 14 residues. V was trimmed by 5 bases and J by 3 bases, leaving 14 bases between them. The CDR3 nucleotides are TGTGCCAGCAGATCCACGGGGGGAGACTATGGCTACACCTTC. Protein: CASRSTGGDYGYTF.

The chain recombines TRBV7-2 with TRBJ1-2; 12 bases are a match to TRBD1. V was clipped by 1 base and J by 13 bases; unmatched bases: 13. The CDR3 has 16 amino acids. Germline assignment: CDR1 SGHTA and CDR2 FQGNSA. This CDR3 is CASSLGLGGTGGFLTF. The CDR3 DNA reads TGTGCCAGCAGCTTAGGGTTAGGTGGGACAGGGGGCTTCCTCACCTTC.

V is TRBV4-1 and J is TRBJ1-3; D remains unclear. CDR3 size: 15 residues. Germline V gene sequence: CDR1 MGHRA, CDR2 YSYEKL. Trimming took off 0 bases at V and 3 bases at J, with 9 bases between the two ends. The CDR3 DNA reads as TGCGCCAGCAGCCAAGATGGTGCAAGTGGAAACACCATATATTTT. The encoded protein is CASSQDGASGNTIYF.

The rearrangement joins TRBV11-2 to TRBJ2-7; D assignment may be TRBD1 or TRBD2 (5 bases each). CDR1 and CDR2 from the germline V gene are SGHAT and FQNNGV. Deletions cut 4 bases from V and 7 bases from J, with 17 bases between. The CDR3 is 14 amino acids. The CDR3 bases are TGTGCCAGCAGCTGGGACGGTGGGGCGATTGAGCAGTACTTC. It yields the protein CASSWDGGAIEQYF. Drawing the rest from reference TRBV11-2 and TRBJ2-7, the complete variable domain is EAGVAQSPRYKIIEKRQSVAFWCNPISGHATLYWYQQILGQGPKLLIQFQNNGVVDDSQLPKDRFSAERLKGVDSTLKIQPAKLEDSAVYLCASSWDGGAIEQYFGPGTRLTVT.

Written as DNA, the CDR3 is TGTGCCAGCAGCCCCGGGACAGGGGGGAGCTCCTATAATTCACCCCTCCACTTT. It specifies CASSPGTGGSSYNSPLHF. The J gene is TRBJ1-6, the V gene TRBV9; 11 bases fit TRBD1. Germline V gene lookup returns CDR1 SGDLS and CDR2 YYNGEE. The CDR3 length is 18 residues. The trim removed 4 bases at V and 0 bases at J, leaving 6 bases unmatched.

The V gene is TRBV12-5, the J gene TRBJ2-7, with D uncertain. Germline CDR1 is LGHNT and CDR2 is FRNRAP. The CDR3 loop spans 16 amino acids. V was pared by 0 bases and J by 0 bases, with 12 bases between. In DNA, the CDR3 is TGTGCTAGTGGTTTGGTACTTGGGCAGATCTCCTACGAGCAGTACTTC. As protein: CASGLVLGQISYEQYF.

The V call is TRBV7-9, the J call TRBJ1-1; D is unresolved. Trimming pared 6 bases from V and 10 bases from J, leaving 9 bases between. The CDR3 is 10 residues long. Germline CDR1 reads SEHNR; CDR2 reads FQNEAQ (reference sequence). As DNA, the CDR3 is TGTGCCAGCAGTGGGGAGGCAGCTTTCTTT. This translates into CASSGEAAFF.

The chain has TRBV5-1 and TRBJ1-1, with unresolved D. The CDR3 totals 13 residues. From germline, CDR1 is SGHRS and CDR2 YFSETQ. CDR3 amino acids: CSTKGAENTEAFF. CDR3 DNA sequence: TGCTCCACCAAGGGCGCCGAGAACACTGAAGCTTTCTTT.

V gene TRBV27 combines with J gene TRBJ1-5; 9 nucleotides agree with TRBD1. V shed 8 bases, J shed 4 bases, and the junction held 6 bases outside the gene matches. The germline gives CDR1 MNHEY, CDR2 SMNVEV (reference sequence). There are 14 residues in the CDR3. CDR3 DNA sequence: TGTGCCAGCCACGGGACAGGGCGAAATCAGCCCCAGCATTTT. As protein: CASHGTGRNQPQHF.

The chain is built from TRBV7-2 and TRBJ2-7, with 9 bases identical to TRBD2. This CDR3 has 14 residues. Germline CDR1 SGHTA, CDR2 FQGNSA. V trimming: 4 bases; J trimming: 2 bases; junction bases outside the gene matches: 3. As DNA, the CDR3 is TGTGCCAGCAGCTATAGCGGGAGCCCCTACGAGCAGTACTTC. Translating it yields CASSYSGSPYEQYF.

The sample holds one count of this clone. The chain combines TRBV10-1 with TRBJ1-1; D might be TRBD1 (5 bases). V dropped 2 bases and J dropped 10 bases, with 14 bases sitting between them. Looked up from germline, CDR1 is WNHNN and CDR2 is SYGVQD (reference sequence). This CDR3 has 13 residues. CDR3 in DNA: TGCGCCAGCAGTGAGGGCCGCTCCCAGGGAGCTTTCTTT. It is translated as CASSEGRSQGAFF.

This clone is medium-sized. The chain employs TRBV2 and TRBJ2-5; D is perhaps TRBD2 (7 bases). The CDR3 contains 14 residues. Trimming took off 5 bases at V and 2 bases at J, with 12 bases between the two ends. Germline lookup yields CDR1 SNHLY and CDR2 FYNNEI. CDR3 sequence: CASSWGGGQETQYF. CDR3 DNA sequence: TGTGCCAGCAGTTGGGGAGGGGGGCAAGAGACCCAGTACTTC.

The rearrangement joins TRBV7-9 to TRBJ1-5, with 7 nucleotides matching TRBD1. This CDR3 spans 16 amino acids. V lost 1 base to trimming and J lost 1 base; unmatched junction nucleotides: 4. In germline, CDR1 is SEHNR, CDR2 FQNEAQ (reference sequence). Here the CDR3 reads CASSLVGRGSNQPQHF. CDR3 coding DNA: TGTGCCAGCAGCTTAGTTGGCAGGGGGAGCAATCAGCCCCAGCATTTT.

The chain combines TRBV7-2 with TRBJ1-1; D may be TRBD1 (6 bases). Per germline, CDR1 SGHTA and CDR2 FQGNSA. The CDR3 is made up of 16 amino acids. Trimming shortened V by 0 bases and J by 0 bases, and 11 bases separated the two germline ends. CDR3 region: CASSLAGGTMNTEAFF. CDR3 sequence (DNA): TGTGCCAGCAGCTTAGCTGGGGGGACAATGAACACTGAAGCTTTCTTT.

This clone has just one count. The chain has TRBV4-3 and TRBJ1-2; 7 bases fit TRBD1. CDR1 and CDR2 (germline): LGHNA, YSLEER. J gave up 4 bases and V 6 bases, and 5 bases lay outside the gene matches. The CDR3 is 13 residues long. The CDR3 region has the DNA TGCGCCAGCAGTCCAGACAGGGCCTATGGCTACACCTTC. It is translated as CASSPDRAYGYTF.

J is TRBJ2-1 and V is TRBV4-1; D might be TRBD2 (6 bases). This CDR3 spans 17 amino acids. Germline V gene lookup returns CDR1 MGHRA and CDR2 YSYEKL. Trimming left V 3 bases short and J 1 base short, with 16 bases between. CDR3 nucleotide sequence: TGCGCCAGCAGCCAGAACTACGGGAGTGGGTCCTACAATGAGCAGTTCTTC. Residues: CASSQNYGSGSYNEQFF.

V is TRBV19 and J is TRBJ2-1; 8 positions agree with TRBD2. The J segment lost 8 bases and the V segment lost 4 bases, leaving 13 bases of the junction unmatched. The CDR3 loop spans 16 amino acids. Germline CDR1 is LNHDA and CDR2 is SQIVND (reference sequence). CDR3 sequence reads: CASSTTMTSARDEQFF. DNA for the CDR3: TGTGCCAGTAGTACCACCATGACTAGCGCTAGGGATGAGCAGTTCTTC.

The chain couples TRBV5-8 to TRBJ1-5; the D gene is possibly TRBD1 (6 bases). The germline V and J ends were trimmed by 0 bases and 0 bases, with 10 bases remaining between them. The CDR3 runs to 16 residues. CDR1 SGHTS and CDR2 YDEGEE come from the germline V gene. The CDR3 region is CASSLGGHYSNQPQHF. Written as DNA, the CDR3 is TGTGCCAGCAGCTTGGGGGGACACTATAGCAATCAGCCCCAGCATTTT.

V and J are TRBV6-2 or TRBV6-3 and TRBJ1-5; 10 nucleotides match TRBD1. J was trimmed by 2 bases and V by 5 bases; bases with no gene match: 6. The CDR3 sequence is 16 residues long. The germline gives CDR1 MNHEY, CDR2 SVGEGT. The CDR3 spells CASSPLTGGGNQPQHF. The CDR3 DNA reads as TGTGCCAGCAGTCCGCTGACAGGGGGCGGCAATCAGCCCCAGCATTTT.

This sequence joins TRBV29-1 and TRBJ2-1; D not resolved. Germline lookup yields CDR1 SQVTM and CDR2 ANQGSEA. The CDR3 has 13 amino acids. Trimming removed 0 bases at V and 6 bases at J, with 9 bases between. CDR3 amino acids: CSVEERNLNEQFF. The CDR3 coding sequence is TGCAGCGTTGAAGAACGCAACCTCAATGAGCAGTTCTTC.